This TCR beta chain was documented in a study of T cells after yellow fever vaccination. Study findings and constraints: The study found a weaker secondary response that peaked faster, day 5 versus 15.

At least ten counts were recorded for this clonotype. The antigen remains undetermined. The authors made TCR cDNA by 5'RACE template switching, adding a universal primer site and UMIs. TCRdb re-called the 5' RACE reads with MiXCR, one entry per CDR3 protein. The table includes roughly 49,000 distinct CDR3 sequences, less than 9% detected once. The material was CD8+ T cells sorted from PBMCs, obtained roughly 15 days after the first yellow fever vaccination. The TCR was taken from a man between 18 and 35 years old who received the YFV17D yellow fever vaccine.

For the CDR3, the DNA is TGCGCCAGCAGCTTGGGGGACAGGACCATGAACACTGAAGCTTTCTTT. This gives the protein CASSLGDRTMNTEAFF. V usage is TRBV5-1 and J usage is TRBJ1-1; 8 nucleotides line up with TRBD1. The CDR3 consists of 16 residues. Germline CDR1 is SGHRS and CDR2 is YFSETQ. V was pared by 0 bases and J by 0 bases, with 4 bases of the junction left unmatched.